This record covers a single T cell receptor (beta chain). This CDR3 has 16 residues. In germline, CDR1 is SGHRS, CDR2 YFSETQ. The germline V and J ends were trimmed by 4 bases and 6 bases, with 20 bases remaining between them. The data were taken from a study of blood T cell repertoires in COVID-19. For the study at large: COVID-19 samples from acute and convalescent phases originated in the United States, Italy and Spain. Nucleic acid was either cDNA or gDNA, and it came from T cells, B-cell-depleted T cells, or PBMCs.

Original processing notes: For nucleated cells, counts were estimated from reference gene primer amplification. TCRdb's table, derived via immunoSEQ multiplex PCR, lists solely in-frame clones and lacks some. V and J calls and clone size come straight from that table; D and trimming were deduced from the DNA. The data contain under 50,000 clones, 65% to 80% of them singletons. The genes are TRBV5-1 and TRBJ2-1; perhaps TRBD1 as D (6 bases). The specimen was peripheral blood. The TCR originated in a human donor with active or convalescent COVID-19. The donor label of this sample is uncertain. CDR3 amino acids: CASSRDIGLQSNEQFF. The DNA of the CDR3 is TGCGCCAGCAGCCGGGACATCGGTTTGCAGTCCAATGAGCAGTTCTTC.